The rows below give T cell receptor beta chains drawn from one sample of a study of control samples from healthy donors and cancer patients. Measured with immunoSEQ multiplex PCR; TCRdb has only the in-frame clones, and not every one. Counted here are 150,000 to 200,000 clones, 70% to 90% occurring once; the ten biggest clones make up 12%. The material sequenced was blood. The receptors were sampled from a man aged 25-45 years in good health. CDR3s leave out the opening cysteine and the closing phenylalanine or tryptophan. Each record gives: V gene, CDR3 protein.

v_call: TRBV29-1; cdr3_aa: SVALLTEAF
v_call: TRBV5-6; cdr3_aa: ASSHLRTRRNTIY
v_call: TRBV5-4; cdr3_aa: ASSSPNSGRGEKLF
v_call: TRBV5-1; cdr3_aa: ASSFLGESLNTEAF
v_call: TRBV5-4; cdr3_aa: ASSFGQVDSPLH
v_call: TRBV7-9; cdr3_aa: ASSLASGQRKNSNQPQH
v_call: TRBV7-8; cdr3_aa: ASSLDIWEKLF
v_call: TRBV30; cdr3_aa: AWNSGDFNEKLF
v_call: TRBV2; cdr3_aa: ASSERRLNTEAF
v_call: TRBV19; cdr3_aa: ASSGGQGYSNQPQH
v_call: TRBV16; cdr3_aa: ASSQGTYYEQY
v_call: TRBV19; cdr3_aa: ATTDRTDYNEQF
v_call: TRBV28; cdr3_aa: ASSLDLINYGYT
v_call: TRBV19; cdr3_aa: ASSSRLGEQF
v_call: TRBV28; cdr3_aa: ATSGGGYEQY
v_call: TRBV6-5; cdr3_aa: ATSARGGQPQH
v_call: TRBV7-2; cdr3_aa: ASGSGIGNTIY
v_call: TRBV12-3/TRBV12-4; cdr3_aa: ASSLWAATEAF
v_call: TRBV4-1; cdr3_aa: ASSHGGLENEKLF
v_call: TRBV15; cdr3_aa: ATSGGTGGFYEQY
v_call: TRBV7-9; cdr3_aa: ASSLGSVEQY
v_call: TRBV4-2; cdr3_aa: ASSPSSDTQY
v_call: TRBV2; cdr3_aa: ASSEIARASGNTIY
v_call: TRBV7-9; cdr3_aa: ASSFPTGFGELF
v_call: TRBV19; cdr3_aa: ASSMDLGNSPLH
v_call: TRBV4-1; cdr3_aa: ASSQPPRGGGETQY
v_call: TRBV10-3; cdr3_aa: AITWPETLNSYEQY
v_call: TRBV10-1; cdr3_aa: ASSDAGYPSYNSPLH
v_call: TRBV7-8; cdr3_aa: ASSSGLAGAYEQY
v_call: TRBV7-6; cdr3_aa: ASSFSSQGTGELF
v_call: TRBV24-1; cdr3_aa: ATSGLNTEAF
v_call: TRBV19; cdr3_aa: ASSMGGHYEQY
v_call: TRBV10-3; cdr3_aa: ATSETGYEQY
v_call: TRBV6-2/TRBV6-3; cdr3_aa: ASSPWGLAGNNEQF
v_call: TRBV2; cdr3_aa: ASSGTRTPRSGYT
v_call: TRBV7-9; cdr3_aa: ASSLWGRQNTGELF
v_call: TRBV5-4; cdr3_aa: ASSLRGGDGYT
v_call: TRBV4-2; cdr3_aa: ASSQDRSQNSRSYEQY
v_call: TRBV4-1; cdr3_aa: ASSPTTSGGGDTQY
v_call: TRBV5-1; cdr3_aa: ASRVSSGGNYEQY
v_call: TRBV7-3; cdr3_aa: ASSFAGGPRYNEQF
v_call: TRBV4-3; cdr3_aa: ASSQDPYSYEQY
v_call: TRBV3-1/TRBV3-2; cdr3_aa: ASSQRNQPQH
v_call: TRBV7-8; cdr3_aa: ASSHRDGADTQY
v_call: TRBV28; cdr3_aa: ASGDSLLMTLNQPQH
v_call: TRBV6-5; cdr3_aa: ASLPGRAGSTEAF
v_call: TRBV7-3; cdr3_aa: ASSSVEGSYNEQF